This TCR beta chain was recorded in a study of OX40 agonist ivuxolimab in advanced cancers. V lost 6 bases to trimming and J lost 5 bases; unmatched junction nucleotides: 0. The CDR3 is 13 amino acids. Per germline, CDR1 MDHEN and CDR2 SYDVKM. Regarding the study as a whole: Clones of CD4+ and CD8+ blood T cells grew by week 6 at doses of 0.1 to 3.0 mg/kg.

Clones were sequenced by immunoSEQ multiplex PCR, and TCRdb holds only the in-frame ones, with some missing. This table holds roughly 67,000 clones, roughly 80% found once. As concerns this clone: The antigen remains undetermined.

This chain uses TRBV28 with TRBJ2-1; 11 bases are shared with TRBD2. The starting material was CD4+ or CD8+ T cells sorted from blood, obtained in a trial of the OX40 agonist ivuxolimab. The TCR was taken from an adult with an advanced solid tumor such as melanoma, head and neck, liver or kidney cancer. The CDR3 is CASRTSGDNEQFF. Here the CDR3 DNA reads TGTGCCAGCAGGACTAGCGGGGACAATGAGCAGTTCTTC.